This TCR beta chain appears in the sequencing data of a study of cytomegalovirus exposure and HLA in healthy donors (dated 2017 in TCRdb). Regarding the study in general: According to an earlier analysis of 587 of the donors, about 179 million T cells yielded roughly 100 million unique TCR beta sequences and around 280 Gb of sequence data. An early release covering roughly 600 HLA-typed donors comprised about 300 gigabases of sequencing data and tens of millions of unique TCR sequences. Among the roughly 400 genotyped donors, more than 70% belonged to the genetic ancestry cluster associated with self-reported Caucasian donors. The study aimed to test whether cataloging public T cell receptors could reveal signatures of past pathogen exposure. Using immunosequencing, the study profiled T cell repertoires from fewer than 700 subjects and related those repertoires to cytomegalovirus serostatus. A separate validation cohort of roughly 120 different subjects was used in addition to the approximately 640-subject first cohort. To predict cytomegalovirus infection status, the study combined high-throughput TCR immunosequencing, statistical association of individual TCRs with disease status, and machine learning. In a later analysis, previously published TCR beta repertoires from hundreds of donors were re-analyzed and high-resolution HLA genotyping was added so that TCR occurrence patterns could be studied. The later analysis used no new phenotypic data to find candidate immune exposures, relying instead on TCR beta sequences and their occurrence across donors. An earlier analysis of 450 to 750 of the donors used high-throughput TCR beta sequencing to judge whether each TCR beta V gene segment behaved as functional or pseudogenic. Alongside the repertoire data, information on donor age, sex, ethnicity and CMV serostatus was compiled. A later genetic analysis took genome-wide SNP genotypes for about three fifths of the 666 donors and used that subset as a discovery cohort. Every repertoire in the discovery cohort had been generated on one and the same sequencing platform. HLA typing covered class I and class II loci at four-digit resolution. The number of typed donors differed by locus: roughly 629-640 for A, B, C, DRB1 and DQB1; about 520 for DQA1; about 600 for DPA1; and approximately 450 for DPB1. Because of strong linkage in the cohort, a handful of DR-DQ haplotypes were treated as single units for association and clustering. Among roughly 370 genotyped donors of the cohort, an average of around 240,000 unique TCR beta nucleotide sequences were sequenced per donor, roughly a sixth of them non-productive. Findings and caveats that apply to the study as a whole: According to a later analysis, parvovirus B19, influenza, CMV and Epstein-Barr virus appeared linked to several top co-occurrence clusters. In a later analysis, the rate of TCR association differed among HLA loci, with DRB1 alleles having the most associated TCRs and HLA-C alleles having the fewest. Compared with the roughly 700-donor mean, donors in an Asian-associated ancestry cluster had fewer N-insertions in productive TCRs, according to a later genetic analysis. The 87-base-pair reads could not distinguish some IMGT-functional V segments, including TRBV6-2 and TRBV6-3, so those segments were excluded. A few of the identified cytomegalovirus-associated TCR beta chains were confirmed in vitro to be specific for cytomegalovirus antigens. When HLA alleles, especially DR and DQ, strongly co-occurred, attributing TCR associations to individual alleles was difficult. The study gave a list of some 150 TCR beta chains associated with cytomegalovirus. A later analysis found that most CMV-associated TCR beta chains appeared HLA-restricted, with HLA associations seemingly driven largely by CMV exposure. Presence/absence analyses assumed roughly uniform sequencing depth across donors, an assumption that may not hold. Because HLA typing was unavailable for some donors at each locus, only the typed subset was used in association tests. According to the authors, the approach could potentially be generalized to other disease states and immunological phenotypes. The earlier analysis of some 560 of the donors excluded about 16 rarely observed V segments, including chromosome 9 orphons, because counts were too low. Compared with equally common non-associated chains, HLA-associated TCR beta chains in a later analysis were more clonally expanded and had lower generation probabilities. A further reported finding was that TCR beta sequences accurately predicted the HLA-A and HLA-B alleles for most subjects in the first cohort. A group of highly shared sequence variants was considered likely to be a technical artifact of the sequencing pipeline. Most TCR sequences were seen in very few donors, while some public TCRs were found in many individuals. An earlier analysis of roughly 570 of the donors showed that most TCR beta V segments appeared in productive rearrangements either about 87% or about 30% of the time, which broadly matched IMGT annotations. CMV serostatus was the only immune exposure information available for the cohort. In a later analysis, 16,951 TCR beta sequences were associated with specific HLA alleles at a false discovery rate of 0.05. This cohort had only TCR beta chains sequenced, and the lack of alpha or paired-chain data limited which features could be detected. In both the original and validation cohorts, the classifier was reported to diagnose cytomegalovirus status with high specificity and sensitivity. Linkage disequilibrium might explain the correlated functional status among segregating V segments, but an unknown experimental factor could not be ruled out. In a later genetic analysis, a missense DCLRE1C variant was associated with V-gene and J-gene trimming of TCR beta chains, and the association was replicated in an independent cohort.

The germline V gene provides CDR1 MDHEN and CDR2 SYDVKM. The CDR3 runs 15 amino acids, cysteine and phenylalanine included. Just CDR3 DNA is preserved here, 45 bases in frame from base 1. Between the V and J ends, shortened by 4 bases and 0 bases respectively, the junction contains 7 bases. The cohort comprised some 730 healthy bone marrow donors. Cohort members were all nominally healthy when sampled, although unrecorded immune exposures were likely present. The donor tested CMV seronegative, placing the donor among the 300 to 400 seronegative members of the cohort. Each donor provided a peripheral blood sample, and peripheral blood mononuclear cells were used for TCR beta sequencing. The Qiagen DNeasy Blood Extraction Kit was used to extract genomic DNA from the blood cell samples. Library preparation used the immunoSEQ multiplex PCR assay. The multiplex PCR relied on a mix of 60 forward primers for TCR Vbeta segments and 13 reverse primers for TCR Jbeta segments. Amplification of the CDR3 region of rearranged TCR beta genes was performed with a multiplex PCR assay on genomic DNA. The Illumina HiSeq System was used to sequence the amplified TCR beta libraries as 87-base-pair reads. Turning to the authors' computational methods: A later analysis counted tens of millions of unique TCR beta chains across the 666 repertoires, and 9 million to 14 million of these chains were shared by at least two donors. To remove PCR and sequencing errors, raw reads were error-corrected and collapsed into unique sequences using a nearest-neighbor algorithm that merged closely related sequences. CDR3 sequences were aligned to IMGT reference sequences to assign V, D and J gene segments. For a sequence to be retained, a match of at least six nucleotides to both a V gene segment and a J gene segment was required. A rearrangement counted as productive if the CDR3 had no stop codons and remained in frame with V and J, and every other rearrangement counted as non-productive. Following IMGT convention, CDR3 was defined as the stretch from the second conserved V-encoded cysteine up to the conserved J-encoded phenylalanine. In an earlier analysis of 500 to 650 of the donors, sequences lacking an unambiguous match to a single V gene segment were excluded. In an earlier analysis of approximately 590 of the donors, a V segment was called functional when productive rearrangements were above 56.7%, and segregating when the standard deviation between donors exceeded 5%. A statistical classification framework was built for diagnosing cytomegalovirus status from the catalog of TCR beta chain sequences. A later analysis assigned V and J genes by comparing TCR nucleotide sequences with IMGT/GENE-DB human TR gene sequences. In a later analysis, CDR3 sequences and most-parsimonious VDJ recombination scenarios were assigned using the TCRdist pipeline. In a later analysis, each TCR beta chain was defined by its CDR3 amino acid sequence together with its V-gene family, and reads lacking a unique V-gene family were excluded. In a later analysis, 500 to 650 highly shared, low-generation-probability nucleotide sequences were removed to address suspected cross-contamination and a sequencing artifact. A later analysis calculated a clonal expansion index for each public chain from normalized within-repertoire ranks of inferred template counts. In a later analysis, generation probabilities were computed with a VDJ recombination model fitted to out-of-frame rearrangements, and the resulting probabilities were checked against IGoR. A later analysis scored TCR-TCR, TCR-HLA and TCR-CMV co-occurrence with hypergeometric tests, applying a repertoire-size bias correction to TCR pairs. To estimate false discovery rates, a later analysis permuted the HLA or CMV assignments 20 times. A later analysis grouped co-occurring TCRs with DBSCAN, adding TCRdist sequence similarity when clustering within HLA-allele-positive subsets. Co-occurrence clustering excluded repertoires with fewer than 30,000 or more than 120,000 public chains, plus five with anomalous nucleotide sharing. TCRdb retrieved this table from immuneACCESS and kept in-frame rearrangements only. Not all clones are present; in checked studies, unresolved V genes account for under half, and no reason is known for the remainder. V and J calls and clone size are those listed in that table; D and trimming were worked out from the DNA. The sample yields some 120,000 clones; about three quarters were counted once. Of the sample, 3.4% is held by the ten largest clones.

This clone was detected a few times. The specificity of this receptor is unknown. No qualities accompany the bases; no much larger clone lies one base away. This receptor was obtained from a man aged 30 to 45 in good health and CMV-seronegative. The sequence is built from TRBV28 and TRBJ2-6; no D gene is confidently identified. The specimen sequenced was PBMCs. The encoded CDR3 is CASSYEHSGANVLTF. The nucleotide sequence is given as TGTGCCAGCAGTTACGAACACTCTGGGGCCAACGTCCTGACTTTC.